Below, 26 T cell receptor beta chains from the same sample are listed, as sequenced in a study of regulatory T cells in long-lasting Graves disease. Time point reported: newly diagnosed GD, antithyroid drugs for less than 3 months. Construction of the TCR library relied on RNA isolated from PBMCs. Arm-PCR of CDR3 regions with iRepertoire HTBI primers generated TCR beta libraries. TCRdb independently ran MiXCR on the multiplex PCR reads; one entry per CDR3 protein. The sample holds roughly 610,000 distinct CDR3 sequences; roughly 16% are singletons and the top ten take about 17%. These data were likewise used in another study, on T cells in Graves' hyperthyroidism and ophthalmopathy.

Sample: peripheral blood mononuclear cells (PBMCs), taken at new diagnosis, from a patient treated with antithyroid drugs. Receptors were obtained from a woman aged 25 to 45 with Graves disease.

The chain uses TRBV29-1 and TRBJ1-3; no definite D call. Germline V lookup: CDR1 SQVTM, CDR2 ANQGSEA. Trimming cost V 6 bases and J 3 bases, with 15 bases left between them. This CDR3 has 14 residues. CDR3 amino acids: CSVAAQTLGNTIYF. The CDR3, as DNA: TGCAGCGTCGCGGCCCAAACACTTGGAAACACCATATATTTT.

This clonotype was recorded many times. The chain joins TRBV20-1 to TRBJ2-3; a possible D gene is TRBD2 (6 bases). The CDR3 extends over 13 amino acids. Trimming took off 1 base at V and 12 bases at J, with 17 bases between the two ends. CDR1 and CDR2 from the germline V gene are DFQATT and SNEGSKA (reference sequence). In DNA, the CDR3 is TGCAGTGCTAGAGCCCCTGGAGGGGTGGGCCAGTATTTT. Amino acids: CSARAPGGVGQYF.

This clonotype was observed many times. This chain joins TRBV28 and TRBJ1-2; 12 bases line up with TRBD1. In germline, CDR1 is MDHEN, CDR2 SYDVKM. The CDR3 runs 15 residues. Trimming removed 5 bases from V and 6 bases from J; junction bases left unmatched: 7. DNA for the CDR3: TGTGCCAGCAGTCTGTCCGGGACAGGGGGCCATGGCTACACCTTC. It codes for CASSLSGTGGHGYTF.

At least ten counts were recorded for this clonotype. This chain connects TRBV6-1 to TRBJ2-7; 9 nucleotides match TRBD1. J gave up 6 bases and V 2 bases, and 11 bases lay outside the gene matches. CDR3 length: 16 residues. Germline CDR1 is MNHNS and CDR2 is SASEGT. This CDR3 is CASSERTGAIASEQYF. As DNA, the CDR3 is TGTGCCAGCAGTGAACGGACAGGGGCGATAGCTTCCGAGCAGTACTTC.

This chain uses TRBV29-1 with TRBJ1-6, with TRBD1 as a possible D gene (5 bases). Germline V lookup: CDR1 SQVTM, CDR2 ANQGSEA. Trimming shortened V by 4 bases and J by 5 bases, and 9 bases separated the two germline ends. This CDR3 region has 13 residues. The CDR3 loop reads CSVGGENNSPLHF. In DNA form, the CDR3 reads TGCAGCGTTGGAGGGGAAAATAATTCACCCCTCCACTTT.

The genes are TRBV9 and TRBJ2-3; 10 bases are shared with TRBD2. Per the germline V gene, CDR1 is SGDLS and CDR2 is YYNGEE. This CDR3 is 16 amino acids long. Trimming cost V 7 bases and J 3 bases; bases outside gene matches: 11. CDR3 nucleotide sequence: TGTGCCAGCTCACCGGGAGCGGGAGGGCTGACAGATACGCAGTATTTT. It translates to CASSPGAGGLTDTQYF.

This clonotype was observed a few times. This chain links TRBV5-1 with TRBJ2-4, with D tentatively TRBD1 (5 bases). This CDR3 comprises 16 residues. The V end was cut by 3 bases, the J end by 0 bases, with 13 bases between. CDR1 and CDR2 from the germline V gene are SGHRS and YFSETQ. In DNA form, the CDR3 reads TGCGCCAGCAGCTCGACAGCTTCGGTAGCCAAAAACATTCAGTACTTC. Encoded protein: CASSSTASVAKNIQYF.

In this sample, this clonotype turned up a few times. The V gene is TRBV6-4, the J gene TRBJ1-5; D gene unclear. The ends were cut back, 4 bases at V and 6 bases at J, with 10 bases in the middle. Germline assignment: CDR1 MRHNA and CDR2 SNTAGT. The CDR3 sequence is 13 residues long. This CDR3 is CASSVEEFQPQHF. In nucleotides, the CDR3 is TGTGCCAGCAGTGTCGAGGAGTTTCAGCCCCAGCATTTT.

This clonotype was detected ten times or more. The CDR3 protein is CASSTSGTGARNQPQHF. The CDR3 DNA reads as TGTGCCAGCAGCACCTCCGGGACAGGGGCCCGCAATCAGCCCCAGCATTTT. The rearrangement joins TRBV28 to TRBJ1-5, with 10 positions matching TRBD1. The V and J ends lost 6 bases and 2 bases, in that order; junction bases with no gene match: 10. The CDR3 is made up of 17 amino acids. Germline V gives CDR1 MDHEN, CDR2 SYDVKM.

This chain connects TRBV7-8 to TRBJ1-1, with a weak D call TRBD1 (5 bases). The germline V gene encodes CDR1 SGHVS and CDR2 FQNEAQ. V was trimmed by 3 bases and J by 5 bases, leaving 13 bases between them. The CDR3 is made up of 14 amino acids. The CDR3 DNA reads TGTGCCAGCAGCTTGGACCGGGGCTTGACTGAAGCTTTCTTT. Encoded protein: CASSLDRGLTEAFF.

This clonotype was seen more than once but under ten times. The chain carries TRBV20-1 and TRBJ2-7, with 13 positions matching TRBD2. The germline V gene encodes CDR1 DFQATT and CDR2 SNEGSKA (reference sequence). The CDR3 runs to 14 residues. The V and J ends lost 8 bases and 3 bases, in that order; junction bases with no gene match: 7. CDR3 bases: TGCAGTACCGGGACTAGCGGGGTTCTCTACGAGCAGTACTTC. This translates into CSTGTSGVLYEQYF.

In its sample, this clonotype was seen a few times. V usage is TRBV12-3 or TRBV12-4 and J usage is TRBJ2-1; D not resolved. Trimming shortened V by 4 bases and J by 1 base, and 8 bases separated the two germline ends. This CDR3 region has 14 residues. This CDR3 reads CASSSRRSYNEQFF. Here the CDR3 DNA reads TGTGCCAGCAGTTCTCGACGGTCCTACAATGAGCAGTTCTTC.

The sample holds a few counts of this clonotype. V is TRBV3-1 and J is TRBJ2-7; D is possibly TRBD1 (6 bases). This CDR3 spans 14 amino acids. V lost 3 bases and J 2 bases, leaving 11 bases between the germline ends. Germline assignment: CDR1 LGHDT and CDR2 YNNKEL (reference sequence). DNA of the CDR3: TGTGCCAGCAGCCAGTGGACAGAGACCTACGAGCAGTACTTC. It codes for CASSQWTETYEQYF.

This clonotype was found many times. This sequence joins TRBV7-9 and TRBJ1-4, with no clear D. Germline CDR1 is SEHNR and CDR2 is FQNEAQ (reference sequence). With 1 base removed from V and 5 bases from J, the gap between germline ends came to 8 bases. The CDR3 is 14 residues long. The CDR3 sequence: CASSLVAKNEKLFF. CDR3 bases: TGTGCCAGCAGCTTAGTAGCCAAGAATGAAAAACTGTTTTTT. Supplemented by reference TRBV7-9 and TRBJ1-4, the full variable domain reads DTGVSQNPRHKITKRGQNVTFRCDPISEHNRLYWYRQTLGQGPEFLTYFQNEAQLEKSRLLSDRFSAERPKGSFSTLEIQRTEQGDSAMYLCASSLVAKNEKLFFGSGTQLSVL.

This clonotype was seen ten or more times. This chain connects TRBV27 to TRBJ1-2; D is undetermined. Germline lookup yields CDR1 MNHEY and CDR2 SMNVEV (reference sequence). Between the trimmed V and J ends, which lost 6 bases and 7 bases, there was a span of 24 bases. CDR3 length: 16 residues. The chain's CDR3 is CASRVYSDPPWGGYTF. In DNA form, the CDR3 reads TGTGCCAGCAGGGTATATTCGGACCCCCCGTGGGGTGGCTACACCTTC.

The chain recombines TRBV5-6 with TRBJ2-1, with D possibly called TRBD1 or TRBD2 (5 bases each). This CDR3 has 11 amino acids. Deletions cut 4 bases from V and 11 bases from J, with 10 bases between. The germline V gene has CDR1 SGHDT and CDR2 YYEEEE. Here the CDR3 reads CASSLPGQQFF. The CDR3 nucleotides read TGTGCCAGCAGCCTCCCGGGACAGCAGTTCTTC.

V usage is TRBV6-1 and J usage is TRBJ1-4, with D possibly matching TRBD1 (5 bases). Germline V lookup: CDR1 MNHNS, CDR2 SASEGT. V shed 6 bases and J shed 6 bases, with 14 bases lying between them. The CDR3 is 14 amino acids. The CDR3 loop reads CASSRWGSDEKLFF. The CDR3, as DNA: TGTGCCAGCAGCCGCTGGGGGTCGGATGAAAAACTGTTTTTT.

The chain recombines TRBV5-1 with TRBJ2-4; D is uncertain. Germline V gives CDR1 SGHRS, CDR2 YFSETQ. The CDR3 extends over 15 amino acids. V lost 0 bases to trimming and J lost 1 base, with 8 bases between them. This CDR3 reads CASSLDQWAKNIQYF. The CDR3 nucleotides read TGCGCCAGCAGCTTGGACCAGTGGGCCAAAAACATTCAGTACTTC.

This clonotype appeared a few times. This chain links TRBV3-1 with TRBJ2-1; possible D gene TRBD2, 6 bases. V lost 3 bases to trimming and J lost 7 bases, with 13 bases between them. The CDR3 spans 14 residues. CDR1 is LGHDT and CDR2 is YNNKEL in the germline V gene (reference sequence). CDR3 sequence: CASSHLASENEQFF. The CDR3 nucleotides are TGTGCCAGCAGCCATTTGGCTAGCGAGAATGAGCAGTTCTTC.

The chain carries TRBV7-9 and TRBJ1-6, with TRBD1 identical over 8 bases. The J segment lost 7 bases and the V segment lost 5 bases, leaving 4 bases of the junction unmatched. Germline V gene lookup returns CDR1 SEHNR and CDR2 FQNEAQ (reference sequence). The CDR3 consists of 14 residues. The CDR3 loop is CASSPGQVNSPLHF. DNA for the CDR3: TGTGCCAGCAGCCCGGGACAGGTGAATTCACCCCTCCACTTT.

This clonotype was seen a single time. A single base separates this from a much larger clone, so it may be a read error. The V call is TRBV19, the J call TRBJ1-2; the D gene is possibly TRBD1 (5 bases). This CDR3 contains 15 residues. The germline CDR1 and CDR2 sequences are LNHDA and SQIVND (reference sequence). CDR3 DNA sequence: TGTGCCAGTAGTATGGGAGACAGACGAGGCTATGACTACACCTTC. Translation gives CASSMGDRRGYDYTF. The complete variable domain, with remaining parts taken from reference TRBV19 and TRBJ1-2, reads DGGITQSPKYLFRKEGQNVTLSCEQNLNHDAMYWYRQDPGQGLRLIYYSQIVNDFQKGDIAEGYSVSREKKESFPLTVTSAQKNPTAFYLCASSMGDRRGYDYTFGSGTRLTVV.

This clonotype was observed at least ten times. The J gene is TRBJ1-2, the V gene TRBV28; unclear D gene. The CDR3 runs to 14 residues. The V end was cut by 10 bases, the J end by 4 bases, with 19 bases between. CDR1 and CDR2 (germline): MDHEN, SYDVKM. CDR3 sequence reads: CATRPMAYGYGYTF. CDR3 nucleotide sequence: TGTGCCACCCGACCGATGGCATATGGCTATGGCTACACCTTC.

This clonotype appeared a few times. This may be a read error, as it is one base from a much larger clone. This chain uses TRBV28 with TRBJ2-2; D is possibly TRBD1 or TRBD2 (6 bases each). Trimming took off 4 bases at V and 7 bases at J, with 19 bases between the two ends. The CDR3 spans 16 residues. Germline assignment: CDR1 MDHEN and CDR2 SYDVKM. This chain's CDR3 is CASSSRTGAFSGELFF. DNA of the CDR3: TGTGCCAGCAGTTCGCGGACGGGGGCGTTCAGCGGGGAGCTGTTTTTT.

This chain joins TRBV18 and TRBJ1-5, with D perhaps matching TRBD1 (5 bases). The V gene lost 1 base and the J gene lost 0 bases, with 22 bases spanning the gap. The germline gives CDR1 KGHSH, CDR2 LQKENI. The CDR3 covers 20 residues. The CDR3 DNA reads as TGTGCCAGCTCACCACGGCCCCCCAAAGACAGAAGCTATAGCAATCAGCCCCAGCATTTT. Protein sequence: CASSPRPPKDRSYSNQPQHF.

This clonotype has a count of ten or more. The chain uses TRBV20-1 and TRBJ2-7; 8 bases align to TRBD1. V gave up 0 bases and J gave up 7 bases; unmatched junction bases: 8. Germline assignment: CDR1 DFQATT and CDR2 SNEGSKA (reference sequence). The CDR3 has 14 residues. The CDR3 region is CSAREGQGAREQYF. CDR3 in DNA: TGCAGTGCTAGAGAAGGCCAGGGGGCGCGTGAGCAGTACTTC.

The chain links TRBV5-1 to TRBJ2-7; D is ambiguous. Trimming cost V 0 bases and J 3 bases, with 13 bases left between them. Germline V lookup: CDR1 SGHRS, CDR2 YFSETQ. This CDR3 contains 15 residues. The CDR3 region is CASSLGSASSYEQYF. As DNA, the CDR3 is TGCGCCAGCAGCTTGGGGTCTGCATCCAGCTACGAGCAGTACTTC. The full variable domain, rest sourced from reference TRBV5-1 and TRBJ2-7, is KAGVTQTPRYLIKTRGQQVTLSCSPISGHRSVSWYQQTPGQGLQFLFEYFSETQRNKGNFPGRFSGRQFSNSRSEMNVSTLELGDSALYLCASSLGSASSYEQYFGPGTRLTVT.